This T cell receptor beta chain was identified during a study of a mutant IDH1 vaccine in newly diagnosed glioma. The overall study: Eight vaccinations reached patients in weeks 1, 3, 5, 7, 11, 15, 19 and 23. Following radiotherapy alone, or alongside temozolomide cycles, vaccination was started after an interval of 4-6 weeks.

Profiled with immunoSEQ multiplex PCR; TCRdb holds only in-frame clones, not every one. The table has 100,000 to 150,000 clones, roughly 78% seen once. Trimming cost V 8 bases and J 0 bases; bases outside gene matches: 6. Per the germline V gene, CDR1 is MNHNY and CDR2 is SVGAGI (reference sequence). The length of the CDR3 is 15 residues. Time point in this sample: week 11, during vaccination. Every vaccine dose comprised 300 ug of mutant IDH1 20-mer peptide plus topical imiquimod. Turning to this clone: Its antigen is not known.

Sequencing used PBMCs, obtained from a glioma patient whose treatment included an IDH1 peptide vaccine. This clonotype originated in a man in his forties with glioma. The chain couples TRBV6-6 to TRBJ2-2; 7 bases are shared with TRBD1. In DNA, the CDR3 is TGTGCCAGCGGGAGACAGGGACCGAACACCGGGGAGCTGTTTTTT. This sequence encodes CASGRQGPNTGELFF.